The sequence of this T cell receptor (beta chain) was determined in a study of CD8 T cells in ankylosing spondylitis. Study outcomes and limitations: Matched synovial fluid from ankylosing spondylitis patients was reported to be enriched for disease-linked clones. What appeared characteristic of ankylosing spondylitis blood was a TCR beta motif of several highly homologous variants.

This clonotype was seen a handful of times. Its specificity is not known. Library preparation for TCR beta used quantitative 5'-RACE with molecular barcodes. TCRdb itself ran the 5' RACE reads through MiXCR, one entry per CDR3 protein. This table holds hundreds of thousands of distinct CDR3 sequences, over 9.5% found once. The CDR3 is 18 amino acids. Trimming at V came to 4 bases and at J to 2 bases, leaving 13 bases not matched to a gene. Germline CDR1 and CDR2: LGHNA and YSLEER. The V call is TRBV4-3, the J call TRBJ2-2; 7 bases align to TRBD1. This clonotype was obtained from a male donor with ankylosing spondylitis. Sequencing input: blood, either unsorted or a sorted T cell fraction (not recorded which). Written as DNA, the CDR3 is TGCGCCAGCAGCCGAGGAACCGGGACAGAGCTTAACACCGGGGAGCTGTTTTTT. Protein product: CASSRGTGTELNTGELFF.